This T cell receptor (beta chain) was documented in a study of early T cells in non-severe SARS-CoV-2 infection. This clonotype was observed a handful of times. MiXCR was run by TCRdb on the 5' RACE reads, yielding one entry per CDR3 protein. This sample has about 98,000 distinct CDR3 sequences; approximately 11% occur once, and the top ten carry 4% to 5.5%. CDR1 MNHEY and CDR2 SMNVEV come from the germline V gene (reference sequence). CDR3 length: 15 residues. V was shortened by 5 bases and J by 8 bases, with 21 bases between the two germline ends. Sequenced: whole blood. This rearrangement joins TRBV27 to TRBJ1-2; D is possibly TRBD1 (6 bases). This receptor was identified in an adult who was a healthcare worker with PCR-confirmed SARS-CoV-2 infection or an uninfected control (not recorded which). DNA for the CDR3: TGTGCCAGCAGTCCCCACCGGGGGACATATCCCGGCTACACCTTC. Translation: CASSPHRGTYPGYTF.